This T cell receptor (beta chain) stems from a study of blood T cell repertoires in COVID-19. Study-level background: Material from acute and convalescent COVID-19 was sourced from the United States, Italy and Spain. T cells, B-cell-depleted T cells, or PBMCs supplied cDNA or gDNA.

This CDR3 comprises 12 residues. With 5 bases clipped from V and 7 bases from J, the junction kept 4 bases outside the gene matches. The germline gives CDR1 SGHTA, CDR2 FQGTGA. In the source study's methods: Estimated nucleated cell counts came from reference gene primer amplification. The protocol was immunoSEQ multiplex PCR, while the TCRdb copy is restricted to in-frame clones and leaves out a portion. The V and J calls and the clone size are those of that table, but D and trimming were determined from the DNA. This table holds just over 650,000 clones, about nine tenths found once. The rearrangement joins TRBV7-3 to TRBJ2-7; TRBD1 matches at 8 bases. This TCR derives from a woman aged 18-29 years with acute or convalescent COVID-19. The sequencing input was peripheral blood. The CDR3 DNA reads TGTGCCAGCAGCAAGACAGGGGAAGAGCAGTACTTC. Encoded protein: CASSKTGEEQYF. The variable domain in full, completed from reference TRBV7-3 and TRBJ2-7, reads GAGVSQTPSNKVTEKGKYVELRCDPISGHTALYWYRQSLGQGPEFLIYFQGTGAADDSGLPNDRFFAVRPEGSVSTLKIQRTERGDSAVYLCASSKTGEEQYFGPGTRLTVT.